The clone carrying this T cell receptor (beta chain) was recorded many times. What it recognizes is unknown. The data belong to a study of T cells in Graves' hyperthyroidism and ophthalmopathy. Overall study findings and caveats: The blood repertoire included most of the expanded thyroid clonotypes above 0.001.

Researchers defined stable Graves' hyperthyroidism as no ophthalmopathy progression within 18 months. From RNA transcripts, TCR beta CDR3 regions were amplified. The HTBI primer set served for first-round RT-PCR of the TCR CDR3. One entry per CDR3 protein, called by TCRdb with MiXCR from the multiplex PCR reads. The sample shows around 200,000 distinct CDR3 sequences, 15% to 20% of them seen only once. This CDR3 contains 14 residues. CDR1 is SEHNR and CDR2 is FQNEAQ in the germline V gene (reference sequence). Trimming pared 5 bases from V and 3 bases from J, leaving 14 bases between. The clonotype originates from a man between 35 and 55 years old with Graves' hyperthyroidism. Specimen: blood. This chain uses TRBV7-9 with TRBJ2-7; possible D gene TRBD2, 6 bases. The CDR3: CASSHPGLIYEQYF. As DNA, the CDR3 is TGTGCCAGCAGCCATCCGGGACTGATCTACGAGCAGTACTTC.